This record looks at one T cell receptor beta chain sequence and its context. Treatment meaning: randomized to nivolumab then ipilimumab (arm A) or the reverse (arm B). DNA-damaging chemotherapy had not been given to any patient beforehand. PBMC sorting kept live CD3+CD8+ cells without CD19 or CD56. This sample was included in a study of sequential checkpoint blockade in melanoma. Study-wide context: First-line arms were nivolumab then ipilimumab, or the reverse, randomized 1:1. Both treatment sequences were followed by maintenance nivolumab.

V shed 6 bases and J 8 bases; nucleotides not matched to a gene: 12. The CDR3 consists of 15 residues. Looked up from germline, CDR1 is MNHNY and CDR2 is SVGAGI (reference sequence). This table comes from immunoSEQ multiplex PCR, and its TCRdb copy is limited to in-frame clones, with some not included. Of some 11,000 clones in the sample, under 85% were seen once. This receptor was identified in a human donor with melanoma. This chain connects TRBV6-6 to TRBJ1-4, with 7 positions matching TRBD1. The sequenced sample was CD8+ T cells sorted from blood (inferred from file names), obtained from a patient given nivolumab and ipilimumab in sequence. The CDR3 sequence: CASSRLQGKDEKLFF. The CDR3 nucleotides read TGTGCCAGCAGCCGGCTACAGGGGAAAGACGAAAAACTGTTTTTT.